This T cell receptor (beta chain) was sequenced for a study of monozygotic twins with inflammatory bowel disease. CDR1 and CDR2 from the germline V gene are KGHDR and SFDVKD. This CDR3 comprises 15 residues. Donors each gave more than 2 ml of blood. With the 5' RACE reads reprocessed, TCRdb shows one record per CDR3 protein and no DNA. The sample spans 300,000 to 400,000 distinct CDR3 sequences; the ten largest clones claim around 2.6%. Sequenced input: blood. The J gene is TRBJ2-3, the V gene TRBV24-1; lacking DNA, the TRBD1 call made by TCRdb goes unchecked. The sequence was obtained from a human donor with ulcerative colitis or Crohn's disease, or a healthy co-twin of an affected twin (not recorded which). Here the CDR3 reads CATSDYGGVTDTQYF.